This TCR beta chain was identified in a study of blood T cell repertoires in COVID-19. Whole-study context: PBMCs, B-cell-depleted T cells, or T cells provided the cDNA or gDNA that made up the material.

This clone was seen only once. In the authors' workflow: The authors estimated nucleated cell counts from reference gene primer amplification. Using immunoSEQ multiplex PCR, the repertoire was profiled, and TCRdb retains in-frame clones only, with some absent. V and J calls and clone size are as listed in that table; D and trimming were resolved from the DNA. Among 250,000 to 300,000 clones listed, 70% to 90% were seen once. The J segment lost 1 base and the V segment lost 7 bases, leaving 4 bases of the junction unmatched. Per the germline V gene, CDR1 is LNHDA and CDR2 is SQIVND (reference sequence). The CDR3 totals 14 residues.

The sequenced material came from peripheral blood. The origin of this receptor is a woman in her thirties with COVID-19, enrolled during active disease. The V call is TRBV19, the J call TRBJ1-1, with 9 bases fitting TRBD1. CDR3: CASTGTGRNTEAFF. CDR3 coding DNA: TGTGCCAGTACCGGGACAGGGAGGAACACTGAAGCTTTCTTT.